The clone carrying this T cell receptor beta chain was found a few times. Its antigen is not known. This entry is derived from a study of T cell repertoires in cytomegalovirus infection. Study-wide context: The authors used CMV epitopes that were HLA-C-restricted (recently identified) and HLA-B-restricted (well studied). Based on public TCR beta signatures, there were indications of CMV infection and of a matching HLA type.

Germline V gives CDR1 SGHAT, CDR2 FQNNGV. This CDR3 is 16 amino acids long. Trimming cost V 6 bases and J 4 bases; bases outside gene matches: 10. TCRdb re-analysed the reads in MiXCR, keeping a single row per CDR3 protein. In the table there are roughly 500,000 distinct CDR3 sequences, roughly a third of which are singletons. General study results and limits: Ex vivo responses were dominated by HLA-C-restricted CMV-specific TCR beta clonotypes. Cumulative frequency of public TCR beta families picked out carriers of CMV plus the relevant HLA.

This chain links TRBV11-2 with TRBJ2-3; 10 bases match TRBD2. The source was cultured PBMCs, collected from culture after CMV antigen stimulation. This TCR derives from a human donor in good health (CMV status not recorded). Some clones in this sample may be carry-over from other donors' samples. The DNA for the CDR3 is TGTGCCAGCAGTCCTCCTTCTAGCGGGAGAGCAGATACGCAGTATTTT. As protein: CASSPPSSGRADTQYF.